These T cell receptor beta chains were read from a single sample in a study of CD8 T cells in ankylosing spondylitis. TCRdb called the 5' RACE reads again in MiXCR, with one record for every CDR3 protein. The sample has 36,000 or so distinct CDR3 sequences, about 10% seen once. Source material: synovial fluid, either unsorted or a sorted T cell fraction (not recorded which). Every receptor here comes from a male donor with ankylosing spondylitis. Both conserved end residues are part of each CDR3. The D gene is left open where the match is weak. Only part of the rows carry a size: once, few, many, or a class if the clone is expanded.

D gene	clone size	V gene	J gene	CDR3 protein	CDR3 DNA
-	many	TRBV7-2	TRBJ2-5	CASSLDWQGLETQYF	TGTGCCAGCAGCTTAGACTGGCAGGGGTTGGAGACCCAGTACTTC
-	-	TRBV12-3/TRBV12-4	TRBJ2-2	CASSPGHRGAGELFF	TGTGCCAGCAGTCCGGGACACCGGGGGGCCGGGGAGCTGTTTTTT
TRBD2	many	TRBV19	TRBJ2-3	CASRQGLASSTDTQYF	TGTGCCAGTAGACAGGGACTAGCGTCTAGCACAGATACGCAGTATTTT
TRBD1	-	TRBV28	TRBJ2-4	CASRPGGVKNIQYF	TGTGCCAGCAGACCAGGGGGCGTCAAAAACATTCAGTACTTC
-	many	TRBV6-2/TRBV6-3	TRBJ2-5	CASSLLGTSLQETQYF	TGTGCCAGCAGCCTACTCGGCACGAGCCTTCAAGAGACCCAGTACTTC
-	-	TRBV3-1	TRBJ2-1	CASSHALPGNLDNEQFF	TGTGCCAGCAGCCACGCCCTCCCTGGTAACCTGGACAATGAGCAGTTCTTC
-	-	TRBV7-7	TRBJ1-4	CASSLAPESQLFF	TGTGCTAGCAGCTTAGCGCCGGAAAGTCAACTGTTTTTT
-	few	TRBV11-3	TRBJ1-1	CASSLALPGTEAFF	TGTGCCAGCAGCTTAGCACTTCCGGGAACTGAAGCTTTCTTT
TRBD2	-	TRBV5-1	TRBJ2-1	CASSVGASGIYNEQFF	TGCGCCAGCAGCGTGGGCGCTAGCGGGATCTACAATGAGCAGTTCTTC
-	many	TRBV6-1	TRBJ1-1	CASSATVGVWTEAFF	TGTGCCAGCAGTGCGACTGTGGGGGTTTGGACTGAAGCTTTCTTT
TRBD2	many	TRBV7-2	TRBJ2-1	CASSFLAGGISYNEQFF	TGTGCCAGCAGCTTCTTAGCGGGAGGTATTTCCTACAATGAGCAGTTCTTC
-	-	TRBV25-1	TRBJ2-7	CASSEQGFDEQYF	TGTGCCAGCAGTGAACAGGGGTTTGACGAGCAGTACTTC
-	many	TRBV20-1	TRBJ2-3	CSASKTFGGDTQYF	TGCAGTGCTAGTAAGACTTTCGGCGGAGATACGCAGTATTTT
-	many	TRBV29-1	TRBJ1-2	CSVEARRDYGYTF	TGCAGCGTTGAGGCCAGGCGGGACTATGGCTACACCTTC
-	few	TRBV7-9	TRBJ1-4	CASSPEGANEKLFF	TGTGCCAGCAGCCCGGAGGGGGCTAATGAAAAACTGTTTTTT
-	-	TRBV15	TRBJ2-4	CATSRETAVSSF	TGTGCCACCAGCAGAGAAACAGCCGTCTCCTCCTTC
TRBD2	many	TRBV29-1	TRBJ2-1	CSVEGGRVDNEQFF	TGCAGCGTTGAGGGCGGGAGGGTAGACAATGAGCAGTTCTTC
TRBD1	-	TRBV29-1	TRBJ1-2	CSVDPRGGGYTF	TGCAGCGTAGACCCCAGGGGGGGTGGCTACACCTTC
-	few	TRBV5-1	TRBJ2-2	CASRGLASRNTGELFF	TGCGCCAGCCGAGGACTCGCCTCAAGGAACACCGGGGAGCTGTTTTTT
-	few	TRBV11-2	TRBJ1-2	CASSLDLGWTSSGRGYTF	TGTGCCAGCAGCTTAGATCTCGGCTGGACATCCTCGGGTCGTGGCTACACCTTC